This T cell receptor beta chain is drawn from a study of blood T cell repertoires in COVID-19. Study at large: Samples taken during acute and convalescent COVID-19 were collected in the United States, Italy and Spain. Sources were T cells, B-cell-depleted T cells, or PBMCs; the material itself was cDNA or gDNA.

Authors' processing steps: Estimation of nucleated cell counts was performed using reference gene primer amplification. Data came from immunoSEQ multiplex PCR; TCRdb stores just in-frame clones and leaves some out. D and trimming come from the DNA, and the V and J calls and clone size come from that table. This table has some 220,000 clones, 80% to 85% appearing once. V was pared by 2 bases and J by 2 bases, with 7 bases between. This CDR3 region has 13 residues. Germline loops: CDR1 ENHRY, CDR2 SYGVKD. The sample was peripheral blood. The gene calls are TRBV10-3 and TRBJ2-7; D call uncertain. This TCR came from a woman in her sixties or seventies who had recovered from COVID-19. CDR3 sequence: CAISEPATYEQYF. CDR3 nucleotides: TGTGCCATCAGTGAGCCCGCTACCTACGAGCAGTACTTC.